This T cell receptor beta chain derives from a study of shared clonotypes between healthy human individuals. For sorted subsets, about 190 ng DNA per replicate equaled approximately 30,000 T cell genomes. Profiling relied on immunoSEQ multiplex PCR, and the TCRdb table lists in-frame clones only, not all of them. The sample lists about 1,500,000 clones; more than 95% were seen once. Germline CDR1 SSHAT, CDR2 FNYEAQ (reference sequence). Germline trimming cut 0 bases from V and 2 bases from J; bases unmatched to any gene: 4. The CDR3 extends over 15 amino acids. The sequenced material came from naive CD4+ T cells sorted from blood. Subset reported: CD45RA+ positively selected. The chain is built from TRBV7-7 and TRBJ2-7, with TRBD2 matching 7 bases. This TCR was recovered from a man in his thirties or forties in good health. The CDR3 DNA reads as TGTGCCAGCAGCTTAGCTAGCGGGCACGCCTACGAGCAGTACTTC. Amino acid sequence: CASSLASGHAYEQYF.